This TCR beta chain was captured in a study of post-analysis software for immune sequencing data (dated by TCRdb to about 2015). Looking at the study overall: Recorded disease courses included relapsing-remitting, secondary progressive and progressive-relapsing multiple sclerosis, with some patients lacking subtype annotation. The multiple sclerosis patient repertoires were compared with approximately 11 previously published healthy control repertoires from donors aged roughly 6 to 27 years. A subset of samples was prepared in parallel using single-end sample barcoding, then pooled and co-amplified after Illumina adapter ligation.

What the work shows at the level of the full study, not this receptor alone: Normalized Chao1 diversity was significantly lower in multiple sclerosis patients than controls, suggesting substantial peripheral T-cell clonal expansion. Significantly higher frequencies in patients than in controls were found for a few TRBV segments, including TRBV5-6, TRBV5-1 and TRBV20-1. The control group was slightly older than the multiple sclerosis patient group. Direct clustering with F measure showed strong co-clustering of samples prepared in the same batch, prompting a batch-effect correction.

Points on this clonotype: Its antigen specificity is not known. The input lacks base qualities; no much larger clone sits a single base away.

The library was made by PCR. TCRdb shows the sequencer as Illumina HiSeq 2500. To reduce PCR and sequencing biases, unique molecular identifiers were built into the TCR beta cDNA libraries. Approximately 500,000 cDNA molecules were obtained for every 1 to 10 million input T cells, so each molecule roughly corresponded to one T cell. The same protocol used for the earlier healthy control dataset was applied to prepare and sequence the patient libraries. Samples belonging to the same batch were prepared together, multiplexed and sequenced on a shared HiSeq lane. Per the authors' processing: MIGEC was used to process the raw barcoded reads, and molecular identifier groups with only a single read were discarded before consensus assembly and CDR3 extraction. VDJtools was used for post-analysis of the clonotype tables, with diversity normalized by down-sampling every dataset to the smallest sample size. In repertoire overlap clustering, CDR3 amino acid sequences, but not nucleotide sequences, were matched to correct batch-related cross-sample contamination. The raw public reads went through TCRdb reprocessing: fastp at Q25, MiXCR clone calling, in-frame beta chains kept. Each entry merges the rows of one CDR3 protein and shows their most common DNA and genes. For this entry, the V and J calls and clone size follow TCRdb and not the study's own pipeline. In all, the sample holds around 700,000 distinct CDR3 sequences, and roughly three fifths of those were seen once. The ten biggest clones cover about 11% of the sample.

To demonstrate the VDJtools post-analysis software, TCR beta repertoires were profiled from the peripheral blood of about 13 young patients with multiple sclerosis. The multiple sclerosis patients were children and adolescents between about 6 and 16 years of age. The trim is 1 base for V and 3 bases for J, with a gap of 6 bases between the germline ends. The germline V gene encodes CDR1 MNHNY and CDR2 SVGAGI (reference sequence). The CDR3 holds 13 amino acids from the cysteine to the phenylalanine. The only DNA kept is the CDR3, 39 bases in frame from the first base. Sequencing input: blood. This sequence uses TRBV6-6 and TRBJ1-1; possibly the D gene is TRBD1, per 5 matching bases. The TCR originated in a girl under 10 years old with multiple sclerosis. The nucleotides are TGTGCCAGCAGTTACTACAGGTACACTGAAGCTTTCTTT. The resulting protein is CASSYYRYTEAFF.